This entry is about one T cell receptor (beta chain). Its target is not known. These data come from a study of prognosis after radiotherapy for stage I lung cancer. Findings and limits, study-wide: Gene usage, both TRBV and TRBJ, reportedly differed between patients with metastases and patients without them. Once stereotactic body radiation therapy had been given, unique TCR clone counts fell, with a median of approximately 10,000 versus 7,000.

Multiplex PCR in two rounds served to amplify TCR beta CDR3 from genomic DNA. Used in first-round PCR were primers specific to each TRBV and TRBJ gene. TCRdb used MiXCR to reprocess the multiplex PCR reads, holding one entry per CDR3 protein. Among 11,000 to 15,000 distinct CDR3 sequences listed, around 40% were seen once. Germline assignment: CDR1 SQVTM and CDR2 ANQGSEA. The CDR3 length is 18 residues. Each of the patients had no lymph node involvement on CT and PET/CT and no prior chemotherapy, radiotherapy or other malignancies. Sequences were derived from PBMCs, sampled before or after stereotactic body radiation therapy (not recorded which). The origin of this receptor is a donor aged 50 or older with non-small cell lung cancer. The V call is TRBV29-1, the J call TRBJ2-2; 8 bases agree with TRBD2. The CDR3: CRGLEGRDKSANTGELFF. The CDR3 DNA follows: TGCAGGGGACTAGAGGGACGCGATAAATCCGCGAACACCGGGGAGCTGTTTTTT.